What follows describes a single TCR beta chain. Its antigen target is currently unknown. At one end, the junction sequence differs from germline, possibly due to a read error. The sample originates from a study of tumor-infiltrating lymphocytes in glioblastoma multiforme (dated by TCRdb to 2017 to 2019). Study-wide context: To find out whether intratumoral genomic heterogeneity fosters TIL diversity, the study jointly investigated somatic mutations, TIL diversity and immune response activity. Study-level results and caveats: Generalizability was limited because only one glioblastoma patient was included in the TCR and somatic mutation analysis. The authors noted that sorting T cells into functional subsets, which was not done in this study, would be a future improvement. RNA-based TCR sequencing may distort clone frequencies because T cells carry unequal numbers of TCR transcripts.

TCRB libraries were built from RNA via three nested multiplex PCR rounds using a modified ARM-PCR protocol with multiple V-beta primers and a C-beta primer. ProtoScript II Reverse Transcriptase and a C-beta primer were used to synthesize TCRB-specific cDNA from 0.5 ug total RNA. The description of the TCRB libraries did not mention any unique molecular identifiers. In the third PCR, barcodes and adapters were added over around 25 cycles using Deep VentR (exo-) polymerase, and bands of 250-500 bp were then gel purified. An Illumina HiSeq 2500 generating 250 bp paired-end reads was used to sequence the TCRB libraries. The original methods were these. Reads were cleaned with Trimmomatic, merged with FLASH, assigned V, D and J segments with MiGEC, and analyzed with VDJtools. The Shannon-Wiener diversity index, calculated using VDJtools, was used to quantify repertoire diversity. TCRdb handled the public reads itself, with Q25 trimming in fastp and clone calling in MiXCR, and kept productive beta chains. Here each entry gathers all rows of one CDR3 protein and keeps the most common genes and DNA. The V and J calls follow TCRdb's processing rather than the paper's. A total of tens of thousands of distinct CDR3 sequences appear in this sample, roughly two thirds of them only once. Around a third of the sample rests with the top ten.

The AllPrep DNA/RNA mini kit was used to purify genomic DNA and total RNA at the same time from each of the ten or so tumor samples. Every RNA sample had an OD 260/280 ratio above 1.9 and an RNA integrity number above 6.5. Sequencing used brain tumor tissue. The sequence was obtained from a male donor with glioblastoma.

Here the CDR3 is given as CSATIGTSSTDTQYF. The base sequence is TGCAGTGCCACGATTGGGACTAGCAGCACAGATACGCAGTATTTC. The receptor chain draws on TRBV20-1 and TRBJ2-3; the junction holds 9 bases that match TRBD2. The CDR3 has 15 amino acids, counting the end cysteine and phenylalanine. The read is trimmed to its CDR3 DNA, 45 bases read in frame from base 1. For CDR1 and CDR2, the germline V gene (reference sequence) lists DFQATT and SNEGSKA.